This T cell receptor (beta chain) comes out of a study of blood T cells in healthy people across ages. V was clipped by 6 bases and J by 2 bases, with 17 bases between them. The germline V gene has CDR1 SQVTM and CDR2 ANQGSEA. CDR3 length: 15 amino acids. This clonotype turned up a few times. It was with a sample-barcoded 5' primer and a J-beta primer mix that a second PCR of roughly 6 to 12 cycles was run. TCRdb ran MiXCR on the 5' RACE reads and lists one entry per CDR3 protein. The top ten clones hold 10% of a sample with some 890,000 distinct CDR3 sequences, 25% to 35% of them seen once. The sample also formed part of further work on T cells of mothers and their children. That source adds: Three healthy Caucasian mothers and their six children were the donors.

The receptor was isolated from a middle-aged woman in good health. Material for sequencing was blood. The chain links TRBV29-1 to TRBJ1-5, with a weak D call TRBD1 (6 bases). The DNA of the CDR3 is TGCAGCGTCTTGGACAGTGTAATGGGCAATCAGCCCCAGCATTTT. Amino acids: CSVLDSVMGNQPQHF.